Reported below is one T cell receptor beta chain. The antigen remains unidentified. This CDR3 is 15 amino acids long. V lost 1 base, J lost 5 bases, and 14 bases lay in between. CDR1 SEHNR and CDR2 FQNEAQ come from the germline V gene (reference sequence). Measured with immunoSEQ multiplex PCR; TCRdb has only the in-frame clones, and not every one. The sample holds 5,000 to 6,500 clones, around 60% seen once. This entry comes from a study of neoadjuvant nivolumab and ipilimumab in lung cancer. Findings of the study overall: Only a small number of samples underwent TCR sequencing. Resected-tumor TCR richness correlated positively with pretherapy blood richness. Pathologic regression was not significantly tied to TCR clonality. Resected tumors had greater TCR richness and clonality than uninvolved lung.

V is TRBV7-9 and J is TRBJ2-5; D might be TRBD2 (6 bases). This clonotype originated in an adult with non-small cell lung cancer. This sample comprised tumor tissue, obtained after neoadjuvant nivolumab, alone or with ipilimumab, at or shortly before surgery. CDR3 amino acids: CASSLGGAGWETQYF. The CDR3, as DNA: TGTGCCAGCAGCTTAGGGGGCGCGGGGTGGGAGACCCAGTACTTC.